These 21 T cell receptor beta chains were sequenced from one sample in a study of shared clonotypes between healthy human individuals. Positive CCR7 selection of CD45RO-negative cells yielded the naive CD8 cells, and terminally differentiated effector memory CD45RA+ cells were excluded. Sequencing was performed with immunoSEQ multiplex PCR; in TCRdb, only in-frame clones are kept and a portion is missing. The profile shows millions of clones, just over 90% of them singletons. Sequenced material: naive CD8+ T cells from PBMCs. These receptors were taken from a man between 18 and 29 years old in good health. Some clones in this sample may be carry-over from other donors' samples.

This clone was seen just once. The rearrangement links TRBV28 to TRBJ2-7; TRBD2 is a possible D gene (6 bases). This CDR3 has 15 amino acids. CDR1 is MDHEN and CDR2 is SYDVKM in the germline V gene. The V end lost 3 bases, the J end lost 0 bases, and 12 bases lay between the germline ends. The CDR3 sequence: CASSFGTDYSYEQYF. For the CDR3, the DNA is TGTGCCAGCAGTTTTGGGACGGACTACTCCTACGAGCAGTACTTC. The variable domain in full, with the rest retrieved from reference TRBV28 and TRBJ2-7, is DVKVTQSSRYLVKRTGEKVFLECVQDMDHENMFWYRQDPGLGLRLIYFSYDVKMKEKGDIPEGYSVSREKKERFSLILESASTNQTSMYLCASSFGTDYSYEQYFGPGTRLTVT.

CDR3: CASNPARGVDSTDTQYF. The CDR3 DNA reads TGTGCCAGCAACCCAGCCCGCGGGGTTGATAGCACAGATACGCAGTATTTT. The V call is TRBV7-9, the J call TRBJ2-3; possibly TRBD2 for D (6 bases). The CDR3 has 17 residues. CDR1 is SEHNR and CDR2 is FQNEAQ in the germline V gene (reference sequence). The germline V and J ends were trimmed by 7 bases and 0 bases, with 20 bases remaining between them.

The CDR3: CASSQQEMLNYGYTF. CDR3 sequence (DNA): TGTGCCAGCAGTCAACAGGAGATGCTTAACTATGGCTACACCTTC. The chain is built from TRBV6-5 and TRBJ1-2; D is perhaps TRBD1 (5 bases). CDR1 and CDR2 (germline): MNHEY, SVGAGI. The CDR3 loop spans 15 amino acids. V was cut by 5 bases and J by 1 base, with 14 bases left in between.

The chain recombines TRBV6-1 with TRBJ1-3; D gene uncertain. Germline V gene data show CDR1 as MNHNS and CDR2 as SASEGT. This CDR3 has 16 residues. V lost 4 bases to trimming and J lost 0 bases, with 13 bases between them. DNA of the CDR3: TGTGCCAGCAGTGTGTTGGTCGGATCCTCTGGAAACACCATATATTTT. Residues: CASSVLVGSSGNTIYF.

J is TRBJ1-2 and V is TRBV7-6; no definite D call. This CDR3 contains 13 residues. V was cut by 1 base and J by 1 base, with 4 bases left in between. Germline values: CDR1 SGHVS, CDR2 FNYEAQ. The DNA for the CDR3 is TGTGCCAGCAGCTTAGGAGTTAACTATGGCTACACCTTC. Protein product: CASSLGVNYGYTF.

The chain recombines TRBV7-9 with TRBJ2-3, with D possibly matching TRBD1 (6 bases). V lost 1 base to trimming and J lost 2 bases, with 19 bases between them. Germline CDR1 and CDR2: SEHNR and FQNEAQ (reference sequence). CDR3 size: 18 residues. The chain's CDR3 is CASSLGRLWGLDTDTQYF. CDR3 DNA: TGTGCCAGCAGCTTAGGGAGGTTGTGGGGGCTTGACACAGATACGCAGTATTTT.

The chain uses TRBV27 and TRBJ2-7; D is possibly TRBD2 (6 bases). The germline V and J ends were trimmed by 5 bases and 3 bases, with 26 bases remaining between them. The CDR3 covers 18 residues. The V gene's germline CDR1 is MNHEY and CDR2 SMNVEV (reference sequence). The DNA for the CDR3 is TGTGCCAGCAGTCCCCATCCCCGTCGGGAGAGCTCAAACTACGAGCAGTACTTC. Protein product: CASSPHPRRESSNYEQYF.

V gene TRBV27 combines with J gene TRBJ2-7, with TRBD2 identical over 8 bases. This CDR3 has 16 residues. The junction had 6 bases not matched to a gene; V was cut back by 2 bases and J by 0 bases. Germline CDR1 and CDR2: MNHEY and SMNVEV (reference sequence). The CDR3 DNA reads TGTGCCAGCAGTTTAGTACTAGCGGAAGGCTCCTACGAGCAGTACTTC. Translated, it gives CASSLVLAEGSYEQYF.

CDR3 protein: CSVELSYNEQFF. The CDR3 nucleotides read TGCAGCGTTGAGCTCTCCTACAATGAGCAGTTCTTC. The chain carries TRBV29-1 and TRBJ2-1, with no clear D. CDR3 size: 12 residues. V was pared by 3 bases and J by 0 bases, with 3 bases between. Germline V gene data show CDR1 as SQVTM and CDR2 as ANQGSEA.

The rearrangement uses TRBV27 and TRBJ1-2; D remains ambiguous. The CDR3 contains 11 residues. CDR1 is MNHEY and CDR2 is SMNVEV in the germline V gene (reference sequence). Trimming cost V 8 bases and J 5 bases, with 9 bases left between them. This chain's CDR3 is CASVAPYGYTF. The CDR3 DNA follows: TGTGCCAGCGTCGCGCCTTATGGCTACACCTTC.

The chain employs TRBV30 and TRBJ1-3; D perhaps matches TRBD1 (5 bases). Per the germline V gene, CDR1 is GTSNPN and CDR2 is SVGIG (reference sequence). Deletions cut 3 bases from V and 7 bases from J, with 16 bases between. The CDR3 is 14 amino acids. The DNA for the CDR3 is TGTGCCTGGAGCTTAGGGGCAGGGAGGAACACCATATATTTT. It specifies CAWSLGAGRNTIYF. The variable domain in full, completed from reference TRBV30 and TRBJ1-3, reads SQTIHQWPATLVQPVGSPLSLECTVEGTSNPNLYWYRQAAGRGLQLLFYSVGIGQISSEVPQNLSASRPQDRQFILSSKKLLLSDSGFYLCAWSLGAGRNTIYFGEGSWLTVV.

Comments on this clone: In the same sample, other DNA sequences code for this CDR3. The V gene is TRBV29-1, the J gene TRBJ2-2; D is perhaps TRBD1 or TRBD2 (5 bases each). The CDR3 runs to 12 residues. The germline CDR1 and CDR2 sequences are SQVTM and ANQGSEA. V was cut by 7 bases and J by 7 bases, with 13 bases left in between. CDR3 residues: CSAYRGDGELFF. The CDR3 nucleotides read TGCAGCGCCTATAGGGGAGACGGGGAGCTGTTTTTT.

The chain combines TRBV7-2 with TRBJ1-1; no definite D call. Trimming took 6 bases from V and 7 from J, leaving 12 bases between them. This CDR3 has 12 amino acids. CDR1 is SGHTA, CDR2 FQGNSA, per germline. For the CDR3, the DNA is TGTGCCAGCAGGCCGAGGAGGGTTGAAGCTTTCTTT. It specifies CASRPRRVEAFF.

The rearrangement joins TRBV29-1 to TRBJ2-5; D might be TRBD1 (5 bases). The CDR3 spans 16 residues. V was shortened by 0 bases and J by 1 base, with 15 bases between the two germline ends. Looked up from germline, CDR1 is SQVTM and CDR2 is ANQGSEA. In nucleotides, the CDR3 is TGCAGCGTTGAAGATCTGGGTCAGGGCCCCCAAGAGACCCAGTACTTC. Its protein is CSVEDLGQGPQETQYF.

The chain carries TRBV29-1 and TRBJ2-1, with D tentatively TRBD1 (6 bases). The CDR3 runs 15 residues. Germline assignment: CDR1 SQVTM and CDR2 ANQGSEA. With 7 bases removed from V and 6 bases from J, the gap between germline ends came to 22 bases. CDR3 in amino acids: CSGTTRDRLTNEQFF. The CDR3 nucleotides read TGCAGCGGCACAACCCGAGACAGGCTTACCAATGAGCAGTTCTTC.

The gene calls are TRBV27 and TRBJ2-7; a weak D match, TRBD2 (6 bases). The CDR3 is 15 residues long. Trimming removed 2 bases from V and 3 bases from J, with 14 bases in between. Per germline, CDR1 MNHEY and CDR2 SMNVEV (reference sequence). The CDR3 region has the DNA TGTGCCAGCAGTTTAAGGGGAGGAGGTGGCTACGAGCAGTACTTC. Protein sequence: CASSLRGGGGYEQYF.

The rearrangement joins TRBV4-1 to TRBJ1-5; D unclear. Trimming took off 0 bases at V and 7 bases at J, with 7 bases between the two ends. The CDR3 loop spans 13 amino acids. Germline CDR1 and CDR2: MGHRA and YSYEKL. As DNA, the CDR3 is TGCGCCAGCAGCCAAGAAGTCCGCCAGCCCCAGCATTTT. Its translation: CASSQEVRQPQHF.

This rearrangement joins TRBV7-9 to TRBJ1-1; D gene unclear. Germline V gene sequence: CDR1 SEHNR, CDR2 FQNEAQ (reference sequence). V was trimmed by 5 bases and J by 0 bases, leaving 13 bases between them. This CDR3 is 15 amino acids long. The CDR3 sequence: CASSPELFLNTEAFF. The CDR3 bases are TGTGCCAGCAGCCCGGAGCTATTCTTGAACACTGAAGCTTTCTTT.

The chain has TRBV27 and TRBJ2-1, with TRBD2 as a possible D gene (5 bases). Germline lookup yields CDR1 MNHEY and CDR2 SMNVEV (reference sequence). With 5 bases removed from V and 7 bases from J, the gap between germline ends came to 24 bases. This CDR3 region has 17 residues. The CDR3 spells CASSEPPRRRNFNEQFF. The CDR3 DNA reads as TGTGCCAGCAGTGAACCCCCAAGACGGAGGAACTTTAATGAGCAGTTCTTC.

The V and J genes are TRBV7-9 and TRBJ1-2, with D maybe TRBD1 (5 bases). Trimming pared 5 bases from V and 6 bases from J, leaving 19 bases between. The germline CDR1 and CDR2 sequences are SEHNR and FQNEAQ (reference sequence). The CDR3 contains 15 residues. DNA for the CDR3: TGTGCCAGCAGCCAAAACGACAGAGCTCCTGATGGCTACACCTTC. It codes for CASSQNDRAPDGYTF.

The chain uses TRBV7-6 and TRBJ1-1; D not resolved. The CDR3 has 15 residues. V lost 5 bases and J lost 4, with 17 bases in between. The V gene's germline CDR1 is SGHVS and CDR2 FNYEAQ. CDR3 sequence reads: CASSPPILGFTEAFF. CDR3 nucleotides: TGTGCCAGCAGCCCCCCGATTTTGGGCTTCACTGAAGCTTTCTTT.